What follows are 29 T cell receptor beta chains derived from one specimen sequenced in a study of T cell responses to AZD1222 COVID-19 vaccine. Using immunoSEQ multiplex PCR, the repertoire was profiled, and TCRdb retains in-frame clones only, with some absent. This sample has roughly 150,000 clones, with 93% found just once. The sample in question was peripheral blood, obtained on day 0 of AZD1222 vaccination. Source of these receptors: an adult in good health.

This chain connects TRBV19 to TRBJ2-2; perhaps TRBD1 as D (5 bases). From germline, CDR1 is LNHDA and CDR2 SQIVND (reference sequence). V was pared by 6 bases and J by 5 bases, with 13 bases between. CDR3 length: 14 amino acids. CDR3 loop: CASRTRDLTGELFF. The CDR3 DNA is TGTGCCAGTAGGACCAGGGATTTGACCGGGGAGCTGTTTTTT.

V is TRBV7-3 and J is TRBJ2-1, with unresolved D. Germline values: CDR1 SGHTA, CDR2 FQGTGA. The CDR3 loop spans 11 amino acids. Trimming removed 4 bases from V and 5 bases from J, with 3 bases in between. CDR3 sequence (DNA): TGTGCCAGCAGCTCGAACAATGAGCAGTTCTTC. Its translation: CASSSNNEQFF.

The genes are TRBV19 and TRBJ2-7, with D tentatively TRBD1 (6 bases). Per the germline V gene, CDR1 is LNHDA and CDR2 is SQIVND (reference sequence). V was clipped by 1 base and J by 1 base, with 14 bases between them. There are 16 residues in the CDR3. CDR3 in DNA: TGTGCCAGTAGTATAGTTGGTCTACAGGGTTCCTACGAGCAGTACTTC. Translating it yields CASSIVGLQGSYEQYF.

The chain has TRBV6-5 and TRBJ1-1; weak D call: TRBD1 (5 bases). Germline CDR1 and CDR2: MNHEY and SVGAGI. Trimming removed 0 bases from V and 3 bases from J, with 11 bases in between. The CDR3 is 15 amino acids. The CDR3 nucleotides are TGTGCCAGCAGTTACTCATTGGGGCTCGACACTGAAGCTTTCTTT. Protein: CASSYSLGLDTEAFF.

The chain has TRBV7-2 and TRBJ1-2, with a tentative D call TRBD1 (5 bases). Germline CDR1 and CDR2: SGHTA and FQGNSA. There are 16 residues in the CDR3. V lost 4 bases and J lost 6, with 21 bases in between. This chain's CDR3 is CASSSIVGAYQDGYTF. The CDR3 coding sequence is TGTGCCAGCAGCTCCATCGTTGGGGCGTATCAGGATGGCTACACCTTC.

This chain's CDR3 is CASSISTANYGYTF. The CDR3 DNA is TGTGCCAGTAGTATTTCGACAGCGAACTATGGCTACACCTTC. This chain connects TRBV19 to TRBJ1-2, with D maybe TRBD1 (5 bases). The CDR3 runs 14 residues. Germline V gives CDR1 LNHDA, CDR2 SQIVND (reference sequence). With 3 bases removed from V and 2 bases from J, the gap between germline ends came to 10 bases. Full variable domain (outside the CDR3, taken from reference TRBV19 and TRBJ1-2): DGGITQSPKYLFRKEGQNVTLSCEQNLNHDAMYWYRQDPGQGLRLIYYSQIVNDFQKGDIAEGYSVSREKKESFPLTVTSAQKNPTAFYLCASSISTANYGYTFGSGTRLTVV.

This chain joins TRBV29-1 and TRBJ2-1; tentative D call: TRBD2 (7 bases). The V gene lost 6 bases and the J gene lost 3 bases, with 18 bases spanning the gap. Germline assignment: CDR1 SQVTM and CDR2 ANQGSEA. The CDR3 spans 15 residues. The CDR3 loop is CSVPGAGEIYNEQFF. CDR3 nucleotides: TGCAGCGTCCCAGGGGCGGGAGAAATCTACAATGAGCAGTTCTTC.

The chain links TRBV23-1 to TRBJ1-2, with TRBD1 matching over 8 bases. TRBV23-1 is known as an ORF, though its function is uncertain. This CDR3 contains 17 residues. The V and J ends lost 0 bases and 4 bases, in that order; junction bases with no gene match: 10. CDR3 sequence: CASSQSAAGGVPYGYTF. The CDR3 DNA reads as TGCGCCAGCAGTCAATCTGCGGCAGGGGGCGTCCCCTATGGCTACACCTTC.

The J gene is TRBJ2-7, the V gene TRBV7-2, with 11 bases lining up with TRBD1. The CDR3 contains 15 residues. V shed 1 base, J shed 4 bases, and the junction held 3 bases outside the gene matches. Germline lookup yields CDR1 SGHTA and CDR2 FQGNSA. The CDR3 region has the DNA TGTGCCAGCAGCTTAGGCCGGGACAGGGGGTACGAGCAGTACTTC. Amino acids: CASSLGRDRGYEQYF.

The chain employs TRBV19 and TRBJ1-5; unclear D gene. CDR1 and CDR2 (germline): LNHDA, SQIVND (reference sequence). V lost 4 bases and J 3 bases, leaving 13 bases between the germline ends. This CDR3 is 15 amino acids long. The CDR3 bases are TGTGCCAGTAGTAGAACGGGAGCCATCAATCAGCCCCAGCATTTT. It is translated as CASSRTGAINQPQHF.

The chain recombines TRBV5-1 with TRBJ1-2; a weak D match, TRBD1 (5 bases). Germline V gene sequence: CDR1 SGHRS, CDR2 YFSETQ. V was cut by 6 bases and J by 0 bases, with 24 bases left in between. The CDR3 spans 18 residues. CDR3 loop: CASTPGIGRGLTNYGYTF. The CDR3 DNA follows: TGCGCCAGCACCCCAGGGATAGGACGCGGCCTTACTAACTATGGCTACACCTTC.

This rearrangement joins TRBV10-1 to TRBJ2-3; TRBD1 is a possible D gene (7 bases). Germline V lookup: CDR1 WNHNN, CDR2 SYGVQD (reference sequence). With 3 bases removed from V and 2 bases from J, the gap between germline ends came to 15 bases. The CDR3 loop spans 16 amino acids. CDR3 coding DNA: TGCGCCAGCAGTGACAGGGGGGAACCCTCCACAGATACGCAGTATTTT. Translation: CASSDRGEPSTDTQYF.

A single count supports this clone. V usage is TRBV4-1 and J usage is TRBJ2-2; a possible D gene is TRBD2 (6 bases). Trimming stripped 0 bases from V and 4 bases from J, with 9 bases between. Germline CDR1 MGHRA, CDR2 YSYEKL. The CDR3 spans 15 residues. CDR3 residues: CASSQEGGFTGELFF. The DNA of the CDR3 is TGCGCCAGCAGCCAAGAAGGAGGGTTCACCGGGGAGCTGTTTTTT.

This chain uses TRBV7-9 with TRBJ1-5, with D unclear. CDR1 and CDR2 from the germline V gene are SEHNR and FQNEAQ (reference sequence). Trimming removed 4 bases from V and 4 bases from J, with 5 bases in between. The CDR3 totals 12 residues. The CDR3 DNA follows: TGTGCCAGCAGCTCACAGAATCAGCCCCAGCATTTT. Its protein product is CASSSQNQPQHF. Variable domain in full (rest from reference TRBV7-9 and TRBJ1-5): DTGVSQNPRHKITKRGQNVTFRCDPISEHNRLYWYRQTLGQGPEFLTYFQNEAQLEKSRLLSDRFSAERPKGSFSTLEIQRTEQGDSAMYLCASSSQNQPQHFGDGTRLSIL.

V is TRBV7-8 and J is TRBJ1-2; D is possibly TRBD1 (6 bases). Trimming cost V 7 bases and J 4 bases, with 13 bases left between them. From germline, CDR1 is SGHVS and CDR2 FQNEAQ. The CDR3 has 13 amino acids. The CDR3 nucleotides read TGTGCCAGCACCCGAGGACAGCTCTATGGCTACACCTTC. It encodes CASTRGQLYGYTF.

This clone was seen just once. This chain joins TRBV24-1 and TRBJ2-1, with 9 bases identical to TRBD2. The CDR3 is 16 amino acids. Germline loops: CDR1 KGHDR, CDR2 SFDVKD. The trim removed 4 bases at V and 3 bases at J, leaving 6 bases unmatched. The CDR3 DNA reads TGTGCCACCAGTGAGACAAGAGCGGGAGGCTACAATGAGCAGTTCTTC. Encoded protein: CATSETRAGGYNEQFF.

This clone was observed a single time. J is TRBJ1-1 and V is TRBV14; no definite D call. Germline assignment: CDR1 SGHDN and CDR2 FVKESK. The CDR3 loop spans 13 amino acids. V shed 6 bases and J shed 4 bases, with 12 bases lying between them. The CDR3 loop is CASSTGRGTEAFF. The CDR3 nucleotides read TGTGCCAGCAGTACCGGGAGAGGCACTGAAGCTTTCTTT.

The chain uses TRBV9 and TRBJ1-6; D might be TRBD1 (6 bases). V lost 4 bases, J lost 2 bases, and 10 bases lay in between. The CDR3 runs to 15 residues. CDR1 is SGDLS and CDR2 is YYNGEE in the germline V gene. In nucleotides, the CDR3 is TGTGCCAGCAGCCCAGAGGGGGCCTATAATTCACCCCTCCACTTT. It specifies CASSPEGAYNSPLHF.

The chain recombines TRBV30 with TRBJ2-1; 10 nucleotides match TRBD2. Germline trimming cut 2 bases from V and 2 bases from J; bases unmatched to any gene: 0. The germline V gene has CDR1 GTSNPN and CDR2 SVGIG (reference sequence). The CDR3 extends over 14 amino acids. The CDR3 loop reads CAWSSGRAYNEQFF. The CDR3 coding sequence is TGTGCCTGGAGTAGCGGGAGGGCCTACAATGAGCAGTTCTTC. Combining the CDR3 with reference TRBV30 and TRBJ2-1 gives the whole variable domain SQTIHQWPATLVQPVGSPLSLECTVEGTSNPNLYWYRQAAGRGLQLLFYSVGIGQISSEVPQNLSASRPQDRQFILSSKKLLLSDSGFYLCAWSSGRAYNEQFFGPGTRLTVL.

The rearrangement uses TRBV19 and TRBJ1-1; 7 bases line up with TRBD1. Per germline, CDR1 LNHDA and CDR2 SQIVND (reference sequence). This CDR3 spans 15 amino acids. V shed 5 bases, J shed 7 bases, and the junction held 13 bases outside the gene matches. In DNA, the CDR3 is TGTGCCAGTAGTGCGAGACCCCTGACAGGGATTGAAGCTTTCTTT. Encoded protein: CASSARPLTGIEAFF. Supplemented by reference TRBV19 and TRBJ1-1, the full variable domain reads DGGITQSPKYLFRKEGQNVTLSCEQNLNHDAMYWYRQDPGQGLRLIYYSQIVNDFQKGDIAEGYSVSREKKESFPLTVTSAQKNPTAFYLCASSARPLTGIEAFFGQGTRLTVV.

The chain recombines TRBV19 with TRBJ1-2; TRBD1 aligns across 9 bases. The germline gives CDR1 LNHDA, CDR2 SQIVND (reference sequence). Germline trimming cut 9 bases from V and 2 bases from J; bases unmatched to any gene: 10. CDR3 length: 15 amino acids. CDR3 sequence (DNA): TGTGCCAGCGGTTCCCGGACAGGGGCGAACTATGGCTACACCTTC. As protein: CASGSRTGANYGYTF.

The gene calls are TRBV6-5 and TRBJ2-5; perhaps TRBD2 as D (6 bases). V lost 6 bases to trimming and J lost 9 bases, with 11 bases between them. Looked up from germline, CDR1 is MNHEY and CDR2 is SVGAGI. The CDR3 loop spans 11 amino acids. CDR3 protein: CASRAGGAQYF. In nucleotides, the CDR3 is TGTGCCAGCAGGGCCGGAGGGGCCCAGTACTTC.

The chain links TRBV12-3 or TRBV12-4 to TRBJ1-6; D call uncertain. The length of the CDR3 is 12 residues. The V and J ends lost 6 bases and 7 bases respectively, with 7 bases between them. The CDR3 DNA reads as TGTGCCAGCAGCCGGGCCAATTCACCCCTCCACTTT. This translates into CASSRANSPLHF.

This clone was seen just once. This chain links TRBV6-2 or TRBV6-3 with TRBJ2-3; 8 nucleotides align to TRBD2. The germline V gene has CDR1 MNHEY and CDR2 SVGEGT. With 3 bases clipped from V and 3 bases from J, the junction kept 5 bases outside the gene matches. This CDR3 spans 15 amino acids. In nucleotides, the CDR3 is TGTGCCAGCAGTTATCCGGGACTAGGGACAGATACGCAGTATTTT. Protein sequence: CASSYPGLGTDTQYF.

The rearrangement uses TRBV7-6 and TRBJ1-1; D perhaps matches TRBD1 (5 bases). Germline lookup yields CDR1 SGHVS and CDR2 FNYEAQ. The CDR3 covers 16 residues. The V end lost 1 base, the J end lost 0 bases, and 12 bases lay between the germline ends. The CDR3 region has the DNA TGTGCCAGCAGCTTAGGGTCTGACAGCATGAACACTGAAGCTTTCTTT. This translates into CASSLGSDSMNTEAFF.

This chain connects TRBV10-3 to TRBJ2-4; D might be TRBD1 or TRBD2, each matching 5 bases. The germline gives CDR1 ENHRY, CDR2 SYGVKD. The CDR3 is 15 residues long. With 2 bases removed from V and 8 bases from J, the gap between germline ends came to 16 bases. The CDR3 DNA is TGTGCCATCAGTGAGGGACACTATCTGGGGGACATTCAGTACTTC. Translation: CAISEGHYLGDIQYF.

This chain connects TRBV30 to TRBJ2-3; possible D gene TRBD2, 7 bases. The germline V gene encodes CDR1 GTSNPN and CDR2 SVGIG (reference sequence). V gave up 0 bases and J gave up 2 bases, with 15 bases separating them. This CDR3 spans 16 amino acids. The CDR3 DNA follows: TGTGCCTGGAGTGTAGGGGGAGGGCACTCCACAGATACGCAGTATTTT. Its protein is CAWSVGGGHSTDTQYF.

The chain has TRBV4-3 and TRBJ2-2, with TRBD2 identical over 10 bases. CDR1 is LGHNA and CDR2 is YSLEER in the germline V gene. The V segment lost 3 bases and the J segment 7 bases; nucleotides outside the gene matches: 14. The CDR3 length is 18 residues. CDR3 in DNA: TGCGCCAGCAGCCAGGTCCCTGGGCTAGCGGGAGTGGGCGGGGAGCTGTTTTTT. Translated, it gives CASSQVPGLAGVGGELFF.

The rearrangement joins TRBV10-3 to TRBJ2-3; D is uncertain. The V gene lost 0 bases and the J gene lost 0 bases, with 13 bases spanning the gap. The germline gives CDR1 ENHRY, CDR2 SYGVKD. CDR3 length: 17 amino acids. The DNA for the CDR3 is TGTGCCATCAGTGAGTCGAGGAGACAAACTAGCACAGATACGCAGTATTTT. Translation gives CAISESRRQTSTDTQYF.